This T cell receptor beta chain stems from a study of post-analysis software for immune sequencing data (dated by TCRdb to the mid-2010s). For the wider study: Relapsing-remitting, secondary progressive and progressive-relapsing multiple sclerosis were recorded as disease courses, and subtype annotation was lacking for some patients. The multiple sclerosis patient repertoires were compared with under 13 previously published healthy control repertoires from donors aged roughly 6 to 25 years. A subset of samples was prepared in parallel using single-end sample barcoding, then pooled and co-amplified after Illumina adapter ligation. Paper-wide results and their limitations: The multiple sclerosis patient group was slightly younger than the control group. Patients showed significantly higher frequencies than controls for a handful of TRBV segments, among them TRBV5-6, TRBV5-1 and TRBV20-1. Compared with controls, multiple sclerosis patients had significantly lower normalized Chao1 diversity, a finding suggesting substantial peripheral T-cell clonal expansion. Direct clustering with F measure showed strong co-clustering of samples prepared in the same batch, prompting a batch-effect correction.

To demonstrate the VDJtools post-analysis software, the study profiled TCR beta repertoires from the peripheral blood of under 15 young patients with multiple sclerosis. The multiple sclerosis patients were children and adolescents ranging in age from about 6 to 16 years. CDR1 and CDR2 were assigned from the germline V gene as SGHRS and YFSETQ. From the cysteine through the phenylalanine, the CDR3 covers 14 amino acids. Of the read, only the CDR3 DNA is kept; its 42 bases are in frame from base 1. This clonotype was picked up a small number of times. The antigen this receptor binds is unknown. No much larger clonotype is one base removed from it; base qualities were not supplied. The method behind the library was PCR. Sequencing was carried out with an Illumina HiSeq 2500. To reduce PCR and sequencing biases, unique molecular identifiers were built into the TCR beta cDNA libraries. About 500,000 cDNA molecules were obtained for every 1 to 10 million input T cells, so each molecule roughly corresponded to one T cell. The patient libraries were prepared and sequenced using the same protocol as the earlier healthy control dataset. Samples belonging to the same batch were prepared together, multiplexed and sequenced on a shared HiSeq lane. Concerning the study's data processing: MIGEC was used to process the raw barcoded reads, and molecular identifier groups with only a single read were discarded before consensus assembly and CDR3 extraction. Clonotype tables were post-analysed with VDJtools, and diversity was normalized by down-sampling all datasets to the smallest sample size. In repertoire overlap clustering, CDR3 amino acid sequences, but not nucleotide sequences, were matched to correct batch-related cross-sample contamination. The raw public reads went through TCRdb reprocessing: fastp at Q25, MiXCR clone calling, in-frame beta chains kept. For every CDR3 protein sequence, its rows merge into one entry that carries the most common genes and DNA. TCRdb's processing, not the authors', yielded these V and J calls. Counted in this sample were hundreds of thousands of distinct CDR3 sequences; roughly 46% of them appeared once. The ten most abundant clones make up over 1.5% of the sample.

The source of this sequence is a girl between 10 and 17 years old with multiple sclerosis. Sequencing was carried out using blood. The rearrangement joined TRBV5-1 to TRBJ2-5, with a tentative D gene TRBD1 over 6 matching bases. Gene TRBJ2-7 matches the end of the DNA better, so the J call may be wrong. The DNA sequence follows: TGCGCCAGCAGCTTGGACAGGGCTAGAAACGAGCAGTACTTC. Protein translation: CASSLDRARNEQYF.